This T cell receptor beta chain is drawn from a study of T cell responses to AZD1222 COVID-19 vaccine. TCRdb keeps only in-frame clones here, not all; method: immunoSEQ multiplex PCR. Of about 100,000 clones in the sample, roughly nine tenths were seen once. Study-wide results and limits: Recipients of AZD1222 seropositive at baseline numbered only five or six. Repertoires were obtained only post-peak T cell response.

Germline loops: CDR1 MNHEY, CDR2 SVGAGI. The CDR3 covers 13 residues. With 7 bases removed from V and 5 bases from J, the gap between germline ends came to 14 bases. A word on this clone: What it recognizes is unknown.

The chain carries TRBV6-5 and TRBJ1-1, with D unclear. This TCR was recovered from an adult in good health. Sequencing used peripheral blood, obtained on day 0 of AZD1222 vaccination. CDR3 protein: CASTKISDTEAFF. The CDR3 DNA is TGTGCCAGCACCAAAATATCGGATACTGAAGCTTTCTTT.